These 17 T cell receptor beta chains were sequenced from one sample in a study of tumour-infiltrating T cells in Burkitt lymphoma. Data came from immunoSEQ multiplex PCR; TCRdb stores just in-frame clones and leaves some out. Of approximately 15,000 clones listed, around 30% are singletons. The sample comprised tumor tissue. The source of these receptors is a human donor with diffuse large B-cell lymphoma.

The V gene is TRBV19, the J gene TRBJ2-5; 11 positions match TRBD1. The CDR3 is made up of 15 amino acids. V lost 5 bases, J lost 4 bases, and 6 bases stayed unmatched. The germline gives CDR1 LNHDA, CDR2 SQIVND (reference sequence). CDR3 coding DNA: TGTGCCAGTAGTCCGGGACAGGGGGATGGAGAGACCCAGTACTTC. It is translated as CASSPGQGDGETQYF. Full variable domain (outside the CDR3, taken from reference TRBV19 and TRBJ2-5): DGGITQSPKYLFRKEGQNVTLSCEQNLNHDAMYWYRQDPGQGLRLIYYSQIVNDFQKGDIAEGYSVSREKKESFPLTVTSAQKNPTAFYLCASSPGQGDGETQYFGPGTRLLVL.

V is TRBV29-1 and J is TRBJ2-1; TRBD2 matches at 10 bases. With 7 bases clipped from V and 7 bases from J, the junction kept 13 bases outside the gene matches. This CDR3 is built from 15 residues. The germline V gene has CDR1 SQVTM and CDR2 ANQGSEA. In DNA form, the CDR3 reads TGCAGCGCTCCGCCCCTAGCGGGAGACGCGAATGAGCAGTTCTTC. Translation gives CSAPPLAGDANEQFF.

The chain links TRBV7-9 to TRBJ2-7; D might be TRBD2 (5 bases). The CDR3 is 11 residues long. V lost 5 bases and J 7 bases, leaving 9 bases between the germline ends. The V gene's germline CDR1 is SEHNR and CDR2 FQNEAQ (reference sequence). The CDR3 is CASSTTGEQYF. The CDR3 DNA sequence: TGTGCCAGCAGCACAACGGGGGAGCAGTACTTC.

The chain uses TRBV5-1 and TRBJ2-1, with D possibly being TRBD1 (6 bases). The germline V gene encodes CDR1 SGHRS and CDR2 YFSETQ. The CDR3 spans 13 residues. The V end was cut by 4 bases, the J end by 5 bases, with 10 bases between. The CDR3 DNA sequence: TGCGCCAGCAGCATCGGACAGAACAATGAGCAGTTCTTC. It translates to CASSIGQNNEQFF.

This chain uses TRBV5-1 with TRBJ2-5; TRBD2 matches 8 bases. Germline values: CDR1 SGHRS, CDR2 YFSETQ. This CDR3 is 16 amino acids long. With V trimmed by 5 bases and J by 5 bases, 14 bases remained unmatched. In nucleotides, the CDR3 is TGCGCCAGCAGTAGTGGGACTAGGGCAGTTCGGGAGACCCAGTACTTC. Its translation: CASSSGTRAVRETQYF.

CDR3 in amino acids: CSVDGLANYNEQFF. CDR3 nucleotide sequence: TGCAGCGTTGACGGCCTAGCGAATTACAATGAGCAGTTCTTC. The chain has TRBV29-1 and TRBJ2-1, with D tentatively TRBD2 (6 bases). Germline values: CDR1 SQVTM, CDR2 ANQGSEA. CDR3 length: 14 residues. Trimming shortened V by 3 bases and J by 4 bases, and 13 bases separated the two germline ends.

This clone occurred a few times. This rearrangement joins TRBV4-1 to TRBJ1-5; the D is unclear. Per the germline V gene, CDR1 is MGHRA and CDR2 is YSYEKL. V was pared by 1 base and J by 0 bases, with 7 bases between. CDR3 length: 15 residues. CDR3: CASSQAADSNQPQHF. The DNA for the CDR3 is TGCGCCAGCAGCCAAGCGGCAGATAGCAATCAGCCCCAGCATTTT.

A few counts support this clone. The V gene is TRBV4-2, the J gene TRBJ1-1, with D uncertain. The CDR3 runs to 16 residues. Trimming pared 2 bases from V and 2 bases from J, leaving 15 bases between. In germline, CDR1 is LGHNA, CDR2 YNFKEQ. CDR3 loop: CASSQYQAAVNTEAFF. The CDR3 DNA reads TGTGCCAGCAGCCAATACCAGGCAGCGGTTAACACTGAAGCTTTCTTT.

This clone was found a few times. The rearrangement joins TRBV25-1 to TRBJ1-2; D is undetermined. Germline values: CDR1 MGHDK, CDR2 SYGVNS. Trimming removed 3 bases from V and 2 bases from J, with 10 bases in between. The CDR3 loop spans 14 amino acids. DNA for the CDR3: TGTGCCAGCAGTGAGTCCCAGAAGAACTATGGCTACACCTTC. Its translation: CASSESQKNYGYTF.

This chain joins TRBV15 and TRBJ2-1; D tentatively reads TRBD1 or TRBD2 (6 bases each). V lost 1 base and J 9 bases, leaving 13 bases between the germline ends. The germline V gene has CDR1 LNHNV and CDR2 YYDKDF (reference sequence). This CDR3 has 14 amino acids. CDR3 in amino acids: CATSRAYRDSEQFF. The DNA of the CDR3 is TGTGCCACCAGCAGAGCCTACAGGGACTCTGAGCAGTTCTTC.

The chain recombines TRBV4-2 with TRBJ2-2; 9 bases line up with TRBD2. J lost 7 bases, V lost 2 bases, and 14 bases had no gene match. The germline CDR1 and CDR2 sequences are LGHNA and YNFKEQ. CDR3 length equals 18 residues. CDR3 bases: TGTGCCAGCAGCCAACGGCCTGCGGGAGGGCCGGTTGACGGGGAGCTGTTTTTT. It translates to CASSQRPAGGPVDGELFF.

This clone is medium-sized in the sample. V usage is TRBV15 and J usage is TRBJ2-1; 9 nucleotides agree with TRBD1. This CDR3 region has 15 residues. Looked up from germline, CDR1 is LNHNV and CDR2 is YYDKDF (reference sequence). The trim removed 0 bases at V and 4 bases at J, leaving 1 base unmatched. This chain's CDR3 is CATSRETGGYNEQFF. As DNA, the CDR3 is TGTGCCACCAGCAGAGAGACAGGGGGGTACAATGAGCAGTTCTTC.

The rearrangement links TRBV2 to TRBJ2-1, with D perhaps being TRBD1 or TRBD2 (5 bases each). The CDR3 sequence is 15 residues long. The ends were cut back, 0 bases at V and 2 bases at J, with 8 bases in the middle. Germline CDR1 SNHLY, CDR2 FYNNEI. The CDR3, as DNA: TGTGCCAGCAGTGAAGCGCCGGGACCCTACAATGAGCAGTTCTTC. It yields the protein CASSEAPGPYNEQFF.

This clone has a handful of counts. The chain uses TRBV7-3 and TRBJ2-2, with D possibly being TRBD1 or TRBD2 (5 bases each). Trimming pared 2 bases from V and 3 bases from J, leaving 7 bases between. This CDR3 comprises 14 residues. The V gene's germline CDR1 is SGHTA and CDR2 FQGTGA. The CDR3 region is CASSLRGDTGELFF. CDR3 nucleotide sequence: TGTGCCAGCAGCTTACGGGGCGACACCGGGGAGCTGTTTTTT.

V and J are TRBV28 and TRBJ2-1; 12 bases line up with TRBD2. Germline V gives CDR1 MDHEN, CDR2 SYDVKM. J gave up 2 bases and V 6 bases, and 8 bases lay outside the gene matches. The CDR3 sequence is 17 residues long. The CDR3 region is CASRNGLAGLTYNEQFF. The DNA of the CDR3 is TGTGCCAGCAGGAATGGACTAGCGGGATTAACCTACAATGAGCAGTTCTTC.

This chain joins TRBV9 and TRBJ1-4; D not resolved. Germline CDR1 is SGDLS and CDR2 is YYNGEE. The CDR3 sequence is 13 residues long. Trimming took 4 bases from V and 0 from J, leaving 4 bases between them. The CDR3 bases are TGTGCCAGCAGCCGTCCAACTAATGAAAAACTGTTTTTT. Translating gives CASSRPTNEKLFF.

The chain links TRBV7-2 to TRBJ2-7; 7 bases match TRBD2. CDR1 is SGHTA and CDR2 is FQGNSA in the germline V gene. V lost 5 bases, J lost 3 bases, and 7 bases stayed unmatched. There are 14 residues in the CDR3. The CDR3 nucleotides are TGTGCCAGCAGCACCGGGACTAACATCTACGAGCAGTACTTC. It specifies CASSTGTNIYEQYF.